This T cell receptor beta chain was recovered during a study of T cell repertoires in cytomegalovirus infection. As for this clonotype: Its specificity is not known.

TCRdb re-derived calls from the reads in MiXCR, one entry per CDR3 protein. Among roughly 500,000 distinct CDR3 sequences listed, more than 40% were seen once. Germline V gene sequence: CDR1 MNHEY, CDR2 SMNVEV (reference sequence). The CDR3 extends over 15 amino acids. V gave up 4 bases and J gave up 9 bases, with 16 bases separating them. This chain joins TRBV27 and TRBJ1-6; D ambiguous. The receptor's source is a human donor in good health (CMV status not recorded). Some clones in this sample may be carry-over from other donors' samples. Sample: cultured PBMCs, taken from culture after CMV antigen stimulation. The CDR3 DNA reads TGTGCCAGCAGTTCCCAGGCCGCGTTCTCTTCACCCCTCCACTTT. Translating it yields CASSSQAAFSSPLHF.